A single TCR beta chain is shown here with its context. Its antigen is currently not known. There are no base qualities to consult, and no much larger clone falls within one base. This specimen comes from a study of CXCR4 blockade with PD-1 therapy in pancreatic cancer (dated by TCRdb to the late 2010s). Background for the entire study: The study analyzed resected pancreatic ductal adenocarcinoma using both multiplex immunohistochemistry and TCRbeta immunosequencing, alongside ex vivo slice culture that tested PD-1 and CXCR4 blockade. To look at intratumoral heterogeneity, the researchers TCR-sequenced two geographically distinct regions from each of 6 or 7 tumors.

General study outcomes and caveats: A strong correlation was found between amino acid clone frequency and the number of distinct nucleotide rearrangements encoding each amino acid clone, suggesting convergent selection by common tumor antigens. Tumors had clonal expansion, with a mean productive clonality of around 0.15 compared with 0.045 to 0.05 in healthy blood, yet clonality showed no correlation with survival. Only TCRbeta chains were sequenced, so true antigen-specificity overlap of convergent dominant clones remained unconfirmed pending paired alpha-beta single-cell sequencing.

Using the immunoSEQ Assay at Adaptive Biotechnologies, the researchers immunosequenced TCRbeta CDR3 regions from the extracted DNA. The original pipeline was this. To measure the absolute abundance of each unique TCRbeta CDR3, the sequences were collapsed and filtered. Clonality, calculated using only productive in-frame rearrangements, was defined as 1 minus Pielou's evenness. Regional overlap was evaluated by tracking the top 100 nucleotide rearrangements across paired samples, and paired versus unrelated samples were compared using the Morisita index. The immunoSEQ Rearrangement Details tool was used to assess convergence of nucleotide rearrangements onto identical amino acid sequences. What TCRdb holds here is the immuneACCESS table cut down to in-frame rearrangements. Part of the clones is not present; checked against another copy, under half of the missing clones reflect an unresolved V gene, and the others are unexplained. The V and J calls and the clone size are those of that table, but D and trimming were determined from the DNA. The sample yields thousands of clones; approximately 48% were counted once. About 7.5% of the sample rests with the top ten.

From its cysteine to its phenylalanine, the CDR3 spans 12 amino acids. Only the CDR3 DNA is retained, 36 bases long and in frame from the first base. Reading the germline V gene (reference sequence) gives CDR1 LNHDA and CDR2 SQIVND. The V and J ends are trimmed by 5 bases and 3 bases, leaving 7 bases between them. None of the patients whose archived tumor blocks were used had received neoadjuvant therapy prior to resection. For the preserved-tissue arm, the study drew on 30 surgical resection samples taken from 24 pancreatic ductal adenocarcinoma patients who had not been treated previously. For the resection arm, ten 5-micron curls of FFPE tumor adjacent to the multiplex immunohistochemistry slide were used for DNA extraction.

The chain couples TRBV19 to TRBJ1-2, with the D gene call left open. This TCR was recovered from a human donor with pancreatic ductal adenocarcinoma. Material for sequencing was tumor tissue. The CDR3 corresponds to CASSQEDYGYTF. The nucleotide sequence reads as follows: TGTGCCAGTAGTCAGGAGGACTATGGCTACACCTTC.